This note documents a single T cell receptor (beta chain) sequence. The antigen is not known. These data come from a study of T cell responses to AZD1222 COVID-19 vaccine. In the study overall: Analyses pooled second doses at about 4 or about 12 weeks. Study-wide results and caveats: At baseline, seropositivity was found in only six or seven AZD1222 recipients. Reportedly, close to half of spike-specific TCRs are directed against unmutated variant regions. Researchers report vaccine-associated CD4 TCRs spanning spike, with dominance at 160-218 and 743-854.

TCRdb's table, derived via immunoSEQ multiplex PCR, lists solely in-frame clones and lacks some. This sample carries 100,000 to 150,000 clones, 87% of them seen once, and the ten largest clones take approximately 10%. This clonotype was obtained from an adult in good health. Sample: peripheral blood, taken on day 0 of AZD1222 vaccination.

This chain's CDR3 is CASSLLPGDTYEQYF. The CDR3 coding sequence is TGTGCCAGCAGCTTACTACCTGGGGACACCTACGAGCAGTACTTC. V usage is TRBV7-3 and J usage is TRBJ2-7, with D perhaps TRBD1 (6 bases). The CDR3 runs to 15 residues. Germline V lookup: CDR1 SGHTA, CDR2 FQGTGA. V lost 2 bases, J lost 2 bases, and 13 bases lay in between.